This T cell receptor (beta chain) was retrieved from a study of T cell responses to AZD1222 COVID-19 vaccine. Germline V gene data show CDR1 as LGHDT and CDR2 as YNNKEL (reference sequence). With V trimmed by 0 bases and J by 0 bases, 7 bases remained unmatched. The CDR3 loop spans 17 amino acids. Sequencing used immunoSEQ multiplex PCR; TCRdb keeps in-frame clones, though not all of them. Found here are roughly 150,000 clones, over 90% of them singletons; the top ten hold under 2.5%. About this clone: As yet, its antigen is unknown.

Findings and limits, study-wide: The donor group comprised mostly white British people and more females; the analysis possibly underestimated clonal diversity. Scientists sampled the repertoires only once the peak T cell response had passed. Reportedly, close to half of spike-specific TCRs are directed against unmutated variant regions.

This specimen consisted of peripheral blood, obtained on day 0 of AZD1222 vaccination. V gene TRBV3-1 (or the pseudogene TRBV3-2) combines with J gene TRBJ2-7; TRBD1 agrees at 8 bases. This sequence originates from an adult in good health. The CDR3 coding sequence is TGTGCCAGCAGCCAAGATCATCCGACAGGGGCCTCCTACGAGCAGTACTTC. Translated, it gives CASSQDHPTGASYEQYF.